This T cell receptor beta chain is from a study of cytomegalovirus exposure and HLA in healthy donors. This CDR3 has 13 amino acids. V was trimmed by 8 bases and J by 8 bases, leaving 18 bases between them. CDR1 ENHRY and CDR2 SYGVKD come from the germline V gene. This clone was observed a single time. The PCR contained 60 Vbeta and 13 Jbeta primers. Data came from immunoSEQ multiplex PCR; TCRdb stores just in-frame clones and leaves some out. The table includes 150,000 to 200,000 clones, approximately 70% detected once. Sequences were obtained from PBMCs. The chain carries TRBV10-3 and TRBJ1-2; D unresolved. The receptor's source is a man aged 35-49 years in good health and CMV-seropositive. The CDR3 here is CAIPQEGGSGYTF. DNA for the CDR3: TGTGCCATCCCCCAGGAGGGTGGCAGCGGCTACACCTTC.